This T cell receptor (beta chain) comes out of a study of blood T cells in healthy people across ages. Whole-study results and caveats: Calculation of diversity from one million T cells yielded estimates considered to be underestimates.

As for this clonotype: Its specificity is not known.

Primers used in a second PCR of about 6 to 12 cycles were a sample-barcoded 5' primer and a J-beta primer mix. Researchers report that each sample yielded at least 2.5 million CDR3-containing paired-end reads. MiXCR, applied by TCRdb to the 5' RACE reads, yields one record per CDR3 protein. The sample lists some 1,500,000 distinct CDR3 sequences; around 40% were seen once. Germline V CDR1 and CDR2: SGHTA, FQGNSA. V was clipped by 11 bases and J by 4 bases, with 15 bases between them. The CDR3 runs to 14 residues. This chain links TRBV7-2 with TRBJ2-6; weak D call: TRBD1 (6 bases). The TCR sequence derives from a woman younger than 30 in good health. Sequences were obtained from blood. The CDR3 is CADARGFGANVLTF. CDR3 DNA: TGTGCCGACGCAAGGGGGTTCGGGGCCAACGTCCTGACTTTC.